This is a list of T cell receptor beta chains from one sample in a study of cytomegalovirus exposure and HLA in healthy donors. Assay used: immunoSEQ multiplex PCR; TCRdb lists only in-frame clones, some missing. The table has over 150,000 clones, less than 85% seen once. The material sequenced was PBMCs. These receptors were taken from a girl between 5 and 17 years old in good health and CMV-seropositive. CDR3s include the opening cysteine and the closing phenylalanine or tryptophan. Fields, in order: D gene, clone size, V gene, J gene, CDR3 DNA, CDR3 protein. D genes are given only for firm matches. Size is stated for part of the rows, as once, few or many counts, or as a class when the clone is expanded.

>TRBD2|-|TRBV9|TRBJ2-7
TGTGCCAGCAGCGACACTAGCGGGGGCTACGAGCAGTACTTC
CASSDTSGGYEQYF
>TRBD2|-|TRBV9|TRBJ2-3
TGTGCCAGCAGCGACCCCGGGACTAGCGGGGGAAGCACAGATACGCAGTATTTT
CASSDPGTSGGSTDTQYF
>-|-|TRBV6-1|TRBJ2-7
TGTGCCAGCAGACCCCTAGCGCGGGAGCAGTACTTC
CASRPLAREQYF
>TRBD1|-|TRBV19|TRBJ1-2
TGTGCCAGTAGTCCCAGGACAGGGGGGAGAGATGGCTACACCTTC
CASSPRTGGRDGYTF
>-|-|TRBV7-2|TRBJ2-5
TGTGCCAGCAGCTTAGCGCTGCGGGGGCGAGAGACCCAGTACTTC
CASSLALRGRETQYF
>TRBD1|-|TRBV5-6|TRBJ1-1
TGTGCCAGCAGCTTTGGGCAGGGGGACACTGAAGCTTTCTTT
CASSFGQGDTEAFF
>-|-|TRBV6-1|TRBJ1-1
TGTGCCAGCAGCCGGGGGGGACTTAACACTGAAGCTTTCTTT
CASSRGGLNTEAFF
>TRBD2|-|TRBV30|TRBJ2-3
TGTGCCTGGTCGCCTGGGACTAGCGGAGCACAAGATACGCAGTATTTT
CAWSPGTSGAQDTQYF
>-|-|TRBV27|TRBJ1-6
TGTGCCAGCAGTTTAAACGGCTTCGGTCGGGCAGGGCCCAATTCACCCCTCCACTTT
CASSLNGFGRAGPNSPLHF
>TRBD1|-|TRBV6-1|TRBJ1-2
TGTGCCAGCACTCTCTCCCTCCAGGGGGCGCTTGGCTACACCTTC
CASTLSLQGALGYTF
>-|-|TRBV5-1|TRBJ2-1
TGCGCCAGCAGCCCCTCGTTGCGGGACTACAATGAGCAGTTCTTC
CASSPSLRDYNEQFF
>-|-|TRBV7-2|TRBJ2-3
TGTGCCAGCAGCTTCCAACTAACTTCTAGCACAGATACGCAGTATTTT
CASSFQLTSSTDTQYF
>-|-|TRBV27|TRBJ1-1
TGTGCCAGCACCCCCACTTCCGGACAATACTTCCGTAAGAACACTGAAGCTTTCTTT
CASTPTSGQYFRKNTEAFF
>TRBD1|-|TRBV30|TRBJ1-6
TGTGCTGGAGCGGGACAGGGTAGTTCACCCCTCCACTTT
CAGAGQGSSPLHF
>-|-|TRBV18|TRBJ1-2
TGTGCCAGCTCACCGTCCACAGGAGTGCTTGGCTACACCTTC
CASSPSTGVLGYTF
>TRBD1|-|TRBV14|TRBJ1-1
TGTGCCAGCAGCCCGACAGGGATTGAAGCTTTTTTT
CASSPTGIEAFF
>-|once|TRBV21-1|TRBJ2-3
TGTGCCAGCAGCAAAGCCAAACAGCGGGGGGGATATAGCACAGATACGCAGTATTTT
CASSKAKQRGGYSTDTQYF
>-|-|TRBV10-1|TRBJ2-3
TGCGCCAGCAGTGAGGGAGGGCTCGCAGATACGCAGTATTTT
CASSEGGLADTQYF
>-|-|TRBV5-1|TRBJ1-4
TGCGCCAGCAGGAAACAGGGAGACACAACTAATGAAAAACTGTTTTTT
CASRKQGDTTNEKLFF
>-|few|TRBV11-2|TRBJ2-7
TGTTTTTTCAAGCAGAAGGCGGCATACGAGCAGTACTTC
CFFKQKAAYEQYF
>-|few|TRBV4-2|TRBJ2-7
TGTGCCAGCAGCCAAGATCTGGCGGCTAGCCTCCAGTTGGGGCAGTACTTC
CASSQDLAASLQLGQYF
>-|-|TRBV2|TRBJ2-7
TGTGCCAGCAACCTCCCGGGGATTTACGAGCAGTACTTC
CASNLPGIYEQYF
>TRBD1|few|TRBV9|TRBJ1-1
TGTGCCAGCAGCGTAGAATCCCAGACAGGGCCCATGAACACTGAAGCTTTCTTT
CASSVESQTGPMNTEAFF
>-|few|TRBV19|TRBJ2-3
TGTGCCAGTAGTGCCTCGGGGACTTACACAGATACGCAGTATTTT
CASSASGTYTDTQYF
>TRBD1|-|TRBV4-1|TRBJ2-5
TGCGCCAGCAGCCCCGGACAGGGCCCAGAGACCCAGTACTTC
CASSPGQGPETQYF
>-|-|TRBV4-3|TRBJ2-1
TGCGCCAGCAGCCAAGCATCAGACTCCTACAATGAGCAGTTCTTC
CASSQASDSYNEQFF
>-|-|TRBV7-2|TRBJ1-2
TGTGCCGAAATGGAGGACGAGCGAGGCTACACCTTC
CAEMEDERGYTF
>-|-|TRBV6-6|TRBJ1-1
TGTGCCAGCAGTTACTCGGGGGGTGCCGGTGAAGCTTTCTTT
CASSYSGGAGEAFF
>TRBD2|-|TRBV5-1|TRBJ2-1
TGCGCCAGCAGCTCCGGGGGGTCTTACAATGGGCAGTTCTTC
CASSSGGSYNGQFF
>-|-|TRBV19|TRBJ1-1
TGTGCCAGTAGACTGACAGGAGCCACTGAAGCTTTCTTT
CASRLTGATEAFF
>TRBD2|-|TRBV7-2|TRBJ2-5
TGTGCCAGCAGCTCAGAGACTAGCGGGGGGCCCTACCAAGAGACCCAGTACTTC
CASSSETSGGPYQETQYF
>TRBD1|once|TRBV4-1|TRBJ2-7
TGCGCCAGCAGCATGGGACAGGGCTACGAGCAGTACTTC
CASSMGQGYEQYF
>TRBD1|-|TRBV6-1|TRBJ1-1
TGTGCCAGCAGTGAAGTTCCAGGGGGGACTGAAGCTTTCTTT
CASSEVPGGTEAFF
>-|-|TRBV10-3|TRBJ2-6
TGTGCCATCAGTGACCACTCCAACTCTGGGGCCAACGTCCTGACTTTC
CAISDHSNSGANVLTF
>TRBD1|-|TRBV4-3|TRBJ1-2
TGCGCCAGCAGCCAGGACAGGGTTAACTATGGCTACACCTTC
CASSQDRVNYGYTF
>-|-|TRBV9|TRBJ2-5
TGTGCCAGCAGCCGGGCAGGAGGAAAAGTAGAGACCCAGTACTTC
CASSRAGGKVETQYF
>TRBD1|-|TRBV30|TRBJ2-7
TGTGCCTGGGACCTACAGGGGGCAAACGAGCAGTACTTC
CAWDLQGANEQYF
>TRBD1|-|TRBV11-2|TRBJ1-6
TGTGCCAGCAGCTTAGATCTCGGGGACAGATTTTGGTCACCCCTCCACTTT
CASSLDLGDRFWSPLHF
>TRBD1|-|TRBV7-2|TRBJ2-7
TGTGCCAGCAGCTTAGCGTGGTGGGGGCCGGGACAGGGAGGCGAGCAGTACTTC
CASSLAWWGPGQGGEQYF
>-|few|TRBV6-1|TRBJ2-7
TGTGCCAGCAGTGCCCGGCTAGCGTACGAGCAGTACTTC
CASSARLAYEQYF
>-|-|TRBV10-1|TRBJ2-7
TGCGCCAGCAGTGAGCTTCGGCAGGGCTACGAGCAGTACTTC
CASSELRQGYEQYF
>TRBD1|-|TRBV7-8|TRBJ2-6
TGTGCCAGCAGCTTGGCTGTATCCGGGACAGGGTTACCTGGGGCCAACGTCCTGACTTTC
CASSLAVSGTGLPGANVLTF
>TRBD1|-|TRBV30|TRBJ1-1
TGTGCCTGGAGTGTATACTTTGGACAGGGGCCAAGTGAAGCTTTCTTT
CAWSVYFGQGPSEAFF
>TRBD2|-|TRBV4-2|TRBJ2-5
TGTGCCAGCAGCCAAGATCGTGGGGGAGGGGAGACCCAGTACTTC
CASSQDRGGGETQYF
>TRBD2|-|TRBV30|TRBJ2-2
TGTGCCTGGAGTGTAGGGCTTGCGGGGGGGCCCTATGGCGGGGAGCTGTTTTTT
CAWSVGLAGGPYGGELFF
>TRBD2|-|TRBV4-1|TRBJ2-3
TGCGCCAGCAGCCAAGGACAGAGTAGAGGACTAGCGGGGGGTGATACGCAGTATTTT
CASSQGQSRGLAGGDTQYF
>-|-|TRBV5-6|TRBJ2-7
TGTGCCAGCAGCTTAGGACACCTCGTCGAGCAGTACTTC
CASSLGHLVEQYF
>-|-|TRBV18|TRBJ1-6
TGTGCCAGCTCACCACCCGCAGGTCCCAGGGCGAATTCACCCCTCCACTTT
CASSPPAGPRANSPLHF
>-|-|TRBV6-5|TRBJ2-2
TGTGCCAGCAGTTACCCCTCCGCCGGGGAGCTGTTTTTT
CASSYPSAGELFF
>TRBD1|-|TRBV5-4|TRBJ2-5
TGTGCCAGCAGCTTGAAGGGGGCGACCCAGTACTTC
CASSLKGATQYF
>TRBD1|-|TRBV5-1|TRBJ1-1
TGCGCCAGCAGTCGGGACAGCTACACTGAAGCTTTCTTT
CASSRDSYTEAFF
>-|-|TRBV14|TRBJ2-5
TGTGCCAGCAGCGAACCCTCGTACGGGACCCAGTACTTC
CASSEPSYGTQYF
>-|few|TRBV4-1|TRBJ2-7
TGCGCCAGCAGCCAAGGGACAAATTCCTACGAGCAGTACTTC
CASSQGTNSYEQYF
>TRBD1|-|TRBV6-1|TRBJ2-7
TGTGCCAGCACCCGACAGGGCCACGAGCAGTACTTC
CASTRQGHEQYF
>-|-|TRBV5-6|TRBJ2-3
TGTGCCAGCAGCTCGCGGACTGGGTACACAGATACGCAGTATTTT
CASSSRTGYTDTQYF
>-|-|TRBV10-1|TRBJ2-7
TGCGCCAGCAGTGACCTAGGATCACTGTCCCCCTCCGAGCAGTACTTC
CASSDLGSLSPSEQYF
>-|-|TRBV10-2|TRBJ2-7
TGCGCCAGCAGTGCAGGGGAATCCGAGTACTTC
CASSAGESEYF